The 18 T cell receptor beta chains listed next were all sequenced from one sample in a study of cytomegalovirus exposure and HLA in healthy donors. The PCR had 60 Vbeta and 13 Jbeta primers. The repertoire was sequenced with immunoSEQ multiplex PCR; TCRdb's copy has only in-frame clones and lacks some. Of 70,000 to 100,000 clones in the sample, 60% to 80% are singletons; the top ten hold roughly 25%. The specimen sequenced was PBMCs. These receptor sequences come from a woman aged 50 to 65 in good health and CMV-seropositive.

The chain links TRBV5-5 to TRBJ1-1; D uncertain. V lost 3 bases and J 1 base, leaving 13 bases between the germline ends. CDR1 is SGHKS, CDR2 YYEKEE, per germline (reference sequence). The CDR3 has 15 amino acids. The CDR3 region has the DNA TGTGCCAGCAGCTGGTTTTTGGGCTCGAACACTGAAGCTTTCTTT. It translates to CASSWFLGSNTEAFF.

The chain has TRBV19 and TRBJ1-1; D remains unclear. The CDR3 has 14 residues. Trimming stripped 7 bases from V and 3 bases from J, with 15 bases between. Germline V gene sequence: CDR1 LNHDA, CDR2 SQIVND (reference sequence). The CDR3 region is CASTPTPGYTEAFF. Here the CDR3 DNA reads TGTGCCAGTACCCCTACACCAGGCTACACTGAAGCTTTCTTT.

The J gene is TRBJ1-1, the V gene TRBV27; maybe TRBD1 (5 bases). Germline V gene data show CDR1 as MNHEY and CDR2 as SMNVEV (reference sequence). CDR3 length: 13 residues. With 2 bases removed from V and 3 bases from J, the gap between germline ends came to 7 bases. The CDR3 region is CASSLDRDTEAFF. In DNA, the CDR3 is TGTGCCAGCAGTTTAGACAGAGACACTGAAGCTTTCTTT.

The J gene is TRBJ2-4, the V gene TRBV2, with 10 positions matching TRBD2. After removal of 9 bases from V and 2 bases from J, the junction contained 4 bases not matched to a gene. The germline gives CDR1 SNHLY, CDR2 FYNNEI. This CDR3 spans 14 amino acids. CDR3 in amino acids: CARGTSVTKNIQYF. The CDR3 DNA reads as TGTGCCAGGGGGACTAGCGTCACCAAAAACATTCAGTACTTC.

The chain combines TRBV10-1 with TRBJ2-7, with no clear D. CDR1 is WNHNN, CDR2 SYGVQD, per germline (reference sequence). With 3 bases removed from V and 1 base from J, the gap between germline ends came to 10 bases. The CDR3 length is 14 residues. This CDR3 reads CASSDFPNSYEQYF. CDR3 coding DNA: TGCGCCAGCAGTGATTTTCCAAATTCCTACGAGCAGTACTTC.

This chain uses TRBV5-6 with TRBJ1-2, with 7 positions matching TRBD1. V dropped 4 bases and J dropped 7; count of bases not matched to a gene: 25. The CDR3 totals 19 residues. The germline gives CDR1 SGHDT, CDR2 YYEEEE. DNA of the CDR3: TGTGCCAGCAGCCAGGTAATCCATATTGGCAGGGGGAGTGATGGTGGCTACACCTTC. Translation: CASSQVIHIGRGSDGGYTF.

The V gene is TRBV11-3, the J gene TRBJ2-5; D perhaps matches TRBD2 (6 bases). The CDR3 totals 12 residues. The V gene's germline CDR1 is SGHNT and CDR2 YENEEA. Trimming stripped 6 bases from V and 2 bases from J, with 7 bases between. Written as DNA, the CDR3 is TGTGCCAGCAGGGGGGGTCAAGAGACCCAGTACTTC. Its translation: CASRGGQETQYF.

This clone was seen only once. The chain joins TRBV2 to TRBJ2-3; 10 bases map to TRBD2. The germline V gene has CDR1 SNHLY and CDR2 FYNNEI. Trimming at V came to 6 bases and at J to 9 bases, leaving 15 bases not matched to a gene. The CDR3 is 16 residues long. In nucleotides, the CDR3 is TGTGCCAGCAGGACAAGCAGCGGGGGGGCCTCTGGGACGCAGTATTTT. The encoded protein is CASRTSSGGASGTQYF.

This rearrangement joins TRBV10-2 to TRBJ2-7, with 11 bases fitting TRBD1. This CDR3 is built from 14 residues. The junction had 6 bases not matched to a gene; V was cut back by 4 bases and J by 7 bases. Per germline, CDR1 WSHSY and CDR2 SAAADI. The CDR3 DNA reads TGCGCCAGCAGTGCCGGACAGGGGGCAGGAGAGCAGTACGTC. Its protein product is CASSAGQGAGEQYV.

The gene calls are TRBV6-4 and TRBJ2-2; D gene uncertain. Germline V lookup: CDR1 MRHNA, CDR2 SNTAGT. V was shortened by 3 bases and J by 6 bases, with 14 bases between the two germline ends. The CDR3 runs 15 residues. The CDR3 is CASSEAGSSPGELFF. CDR3 nucleotide sequence: TGTGCCAGCAGTGAGGCCGGGTCCTCCCCCGGGGAGCTGTTTTTT.

The count of this clone is one. This rearrangement joins TRBV7-2 to TRBJ2-2; D call uncertain. The CDR3 extends over 15 amino acids. Germline loops: CDR1 SGHTA, CDR2 FQGNSA. Trimming removed 1 base at V and 5 bases at J, with 11 bases between. The CDR3 reads CASSLGGSYTGELFF. CDR3 DNA sequence: TGTGCCAGCAGCTTAGGAGGCAGCTATACCGGGGAGCTGTTTTTT.

This clone appeared a few times. The chain uses TRBV5-1 and TRBJ1-6; 9 nucleotides agree with TRBD1. The CDR3 is 15 residues long. The germline V gene encodes CDR1 SGHRS and CDR2 YFSETQ. Trimming removed 0 bases from V and 10 bases from J; junction bases left unmatched: 5. CDR3 region: CASSLAGTGRSPLHF. In DNA, the CDR3 is TGCGCCAGCAGCTTGGCCGGGACAGGGAGGTCACCCCTCCACTTT.

This sequence joins TRBV5-6 and TRBJ2-2, with 11 positions matching TRBD2. Germline-derived CDR1 and CDR2 are SGHDT and YYEEEE. The CDR3 extends over 16 amino acids. The J segment lost 8 bases and the V segment lost 5 bases, leaving 11 bases of the junction unmatched. The CDR3 reads CASRTGTSGPRGELFF. Written as DNA, the CDR3 is TGTGCCAGCAGAACCGGGACTAGCGGCCCTAGGGGGGAGCTGTTTTTT.

The chain combines TRBV30 with TRBJ2-1; TRBD2 matches 12 bases. Germline values: CDR1 GTSNPN, CDR2 SVGIG (reference sequence). Trimming cost V 8 bases and J 7 bases; bases outside gene matches: 9. The CDR3 is 14 amino acids. DNA of the CDR3: TGTGCCGGACAGACTAGCGGGAGACGAAATGAGCAGTTCTTC. Residues: CAGQTSGRRNEQFF.

Here the CDR3 DNA reads TGTGCCAGCGGCGAGGAGGTGAACACTGAAGCTTTCTTT. It translates to CASGEEVNTEAFF. This chain uses TRBV2 with TRBJ1-1, with D unresolved. The CDR3 has 13 amino acids. The germline V gene encodes CDR1 SNHLY and CDR2 FYNNEI. The ends were cut back, 8 bases at V and 0 bases at J, with 10 bases in the middle.

Comment on this clone: Other DNA sequences within the sample encode an identical CDR3. V is TRBV7-9 and J is TRBJ1-5; 7 bases match TRBD1. The CDR3 has 14 residues. Germline V lookup: CDR1 SEHNR, CDR2 FQNEAQ (reference sequence). Unmatched junction bases numbered 6, after V lost 5 bases and J lost 5 bases. The CDR3 protein is CASSSPGGDQPQHF. The DNA of the CDR3 is TGTGCCAGCAGCAGCCCAGGGGGTGATCAGCCCCAGCATTTT.

The chain employs TRBV11-2 and TRBJ2-1, with TRBD2 matching over 13 bases. Germline CDR1 reads SGHAT; CDR2 reads FQNNGV. This CDR3 is built from 16 residues. The V segment lost 4 bases and the J segment 10 bases; nucleotides outside the gene matches: 10. CDR3 residues: CASSSSGLAGEEEQFF. In nucleotides, the CDR3 is TGTGCCAGCAGCTCCTCCGGACTAGCGGGAGAGGAAGAGCAGTTCTTC.

The gene calls are TRBV5-3 and TRBJ2-7, with TRBD1 as a possible D gene (6 bases). TRBV5-3 is noted as an ORF with a role that remains uncertain. This CDR3 is 16 amino acids long. V lost 4 bases and J 3 bases, leaving 20 bases between the germline ends. The chain's CDR3 is CARSGGCTGPRYEQYV. The CDR3 DNA reads TGTGCCAGAAGCGGGGGCTGTACAGGGCCCCGCTACGAGCAGTACGTC.